This T cell receptor beta chain comes out of a study of CD8 T cells in Susac syndrome. Study-wide results and caveats: The greatest CD8+ clonal expansion in Susac occurred in TEMRA cells and in active patients. In total CD8+ repertoires, 15 to 20 Susac-specific public clones were found, and in CD8+ TEMRA repertoires, about 5 were found. The study admitted that it had a relatively small number of individuals in its TCR sequencing and HLA analysis.

It was with random hexamers that roughly 0.45 to 1 ug RNA was reverse transcribed. The authors amplified TCR beta CDR3 across 54 Vbeta and 13 Jbeta using immunoSEQ multiplex PCR. A single record per CDR3 protein comes from TCRdb applying MiXCR to the immunoSEQ multiplex PCR reads. The table lists about 85,000 distinct CDR3 sequences, more than 85% of them singletons, with 0.45% to 0.5% in the top ten. Of note for this clonotype: Its cognate antigen is unknown.

The sequence was obtained from a human donor with Susac syndrome. The sample was CD8+ T cells from PBMCs.

Written as DNA, the CDR3 is TGCAGTGCTAGCTCATCGGGGGGGGCCCCCTACGAGCAGTACTTC. This encodes CSASSSGGAPYEQYF. The J gene is TRBJ2-7, the V gene TRBV20-1; 8 bases align to TRBD2. There are 15 residues in the CDR3. J lost 2 bases, V lost 3 bases, and 9 bases had no gene match. Germline V CDR1 and CDR2: DFQATT, SNEGSKA (reference sequence).